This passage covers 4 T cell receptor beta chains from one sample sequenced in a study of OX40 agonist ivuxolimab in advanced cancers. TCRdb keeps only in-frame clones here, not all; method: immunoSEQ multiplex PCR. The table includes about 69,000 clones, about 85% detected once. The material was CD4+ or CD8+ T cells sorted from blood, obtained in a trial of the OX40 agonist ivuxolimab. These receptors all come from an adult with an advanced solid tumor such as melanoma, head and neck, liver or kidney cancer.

The CDR3 sequence: CASSPSRSTTYGYTF. The CDR3 DNA reads TGTGCCAGCAGCCCCTCTCGGAGTACTACCTATGGCTACACCTTC. The chain is built from TRBV7-6 and TRBJ1-2; D unresolved. This CDR3 has 15 amino acids. The V end was cut by 5 bases, the J end by 4 bases, with 17 bases between. Germline V CDR1 and CDR2: SGHVS, FNYEAQ.

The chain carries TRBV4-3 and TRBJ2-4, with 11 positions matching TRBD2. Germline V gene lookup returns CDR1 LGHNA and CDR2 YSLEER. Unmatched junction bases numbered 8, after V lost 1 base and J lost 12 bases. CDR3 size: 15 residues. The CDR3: CASSQVLSGGAHQYF. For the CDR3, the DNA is TGCGCCAGCAGCCAAGTCCTTAGCGGGGGGGCCCATCAGTACTTC.

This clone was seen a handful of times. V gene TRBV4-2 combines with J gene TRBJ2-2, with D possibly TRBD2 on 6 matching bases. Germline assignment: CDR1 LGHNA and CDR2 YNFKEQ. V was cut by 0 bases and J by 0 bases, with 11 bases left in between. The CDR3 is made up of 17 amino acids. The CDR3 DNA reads TGTGCCAGCAGCCAAGATCAACTAGCCGCGAACACCGGGGAGCTGTTTTTT. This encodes CASSQDQLAANTGELFF.

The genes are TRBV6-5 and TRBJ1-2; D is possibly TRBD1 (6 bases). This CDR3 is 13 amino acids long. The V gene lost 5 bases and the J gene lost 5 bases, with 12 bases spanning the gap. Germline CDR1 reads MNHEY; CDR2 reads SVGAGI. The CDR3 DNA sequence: TGTGCCAGCAGTACCGGGACATATTATGGCTACACCTTC. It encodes CASSTGTYYGYTF.